This T cell receptor (beta chain) was recovered during a study of T cells expressing NK-cell markers. Background on the study: TCR beta repertoires came from sorted CD3+CD56+NKG2C+, CD3+CD56+NKG2C- and CD3+CD56-NKG2C+ T cells.

The CDR3 runs to 15 residues. CDR1 is SGHNT, CDR2 YYREEE, per germline (reference sequence). After re-calling the 5' RACE reads, TCRdb lists one entry per CDR3 protein, DNA absent. Recorded for this sample: approximately 170,000 distinct CDR3 sequences. Details on this clonotype: Its specificity is not known.

Study-wide results and caveats: Whether expanded NKG2C+ T cell clones recognized HCMV stayed uncertain.

The sample comprised blood T cells: a sorted CD56 or NKG2C T cell subset, CD4+ or CD8+ T cells, or bulk PBMC T cells (not recorded which). This sequence joins TRBV5-4 and TRBJ2-7. This TCR was sampled from a man between 18 and 69 years old in good health. The CDR3 loop is CASSLVGGGPYEQYF.